This entry describes one T cell receptor (beta chain). The CDR3 length is 12 residues. Germline lookup yields CDR1 MNHNY and CDR2 SVGAGI (reference sequence). V dropped 6 bases and J dropped 12 bases, with 15 bases sitting between them. The sample originates from a study of T cell changes during pregnancy in multiple sclerosis. Generated by immunoSEQ multiplex PCR, the TCRdb table keeps only in-frame clones and is missing some. The repertoire holds some 110,000 clones, with 91% as singletons. This chain links TRBV6-6 with TRBJ2-1, with a weak D call TRBD2 (6 bases). Sequenced material: peripheral blood, taken before pregnancy. The sequence came from a female donor with multiple sclerosis, enrolled in a pregnancy study. CDR3 sequence: CASSTGTFGQFF. CDR3 coding DNA: TGTGCCAGCAGCACCGGGACTTTCGGGCAGTTCTTC.